Shown below are 21 T cell receptor beta chains from a single sample sequenced in a study of shared clonotypes between healthy human individuals. This table comes from immunoSEQ multiplex PCR, and its TCRdb copy is limited to in-frame clones, with some not included. The sample shows roughly 2.2 million clones, about 92% of them seen only once. The sequenced sample consisted of naive CD4+ T cells from PBMCs. Subset specified: CD45RA+ positively selected. The receptors were sampled from a man aged 18 to 30 in good health. Some clones in this sample may be carry-over from other donors' samples.

The CDR3 loop reads CASSPLIYKGGNEQFF. The CDR3 DNA sequence: TGTGCCAGCTCACCACTCATCTATAAAGGAGGGAATGAGCAGTTCTTC. The chain is built from TRBV18 and TRBJ2-1; D is perhaps TRBD2 (6 bases). V dropped 1 base and J dropped 7 bases, with 17 bases sitting between them. This CDR3 has 16 residues. Germline assignment: CDR1 KGHSH and CDR2 LQKENI.

V and J are TRBV28 and TRBJ2-2; 8 bases agree with TRBD1. Germline CDR1 and CDR2: MDHEN and SYDVKM. The CDR3 totals 16 residues. The ends lost 6 bases at V and 5 bases at J; junction bases unmatched: 11. The CDR3 spells CASSPLGQGATGELFF. The CDR3 region has the DNA TGTGCCAGCAGCCCATTGGGGCAGGGGGCGACCGGGGAGCTGTTTTTT.

The V and J genes are TRBV30 and TRBJ1-5; TRBD1 is a possible D gene (6 bases). Germline V CDR1 and CDR2: GTSNPN, SVGIG (reference sequence). V lost 3 bases and J 1 base, leaving 19 bases between the germline ends. There are 17 residues in the CDR3. The CDR3 loop is CAWRPPQGIASNQPQHF. Written as DNA, the CDR3 is TGTGCCTGGAGACCACCTCAGGGGATCGCGAGCAATCAGCCCCAGCATTTT.

In this sample, this clone turned up once. The CDR3 DNA is TGTGCCAGCAGGGTGGACAGGGGGCTGGCCGGGGAGCTGTTTTTT. It encodes CASRVDRGLAGELFF. The V call is TRBV25-1, the J call TRBJ2-2; 11 bases fit TRBD1. Unmatched junction bases numbered 6, after V lost 6 bases and J lost 6 bases. CDR1 and CDR2 (germline): MGHDK, SYGVNS. This CDR3 region has 15 residues. The full variable domain, rest sourced from reference TRBV25-1 and TRBJ2-2, is EADIYQTPRYLVIGTGKKITLECSQTMGHDKMYWYQQDPGMELHLIHYSYGVNSTEKGDLSSESTVSRIRTEHFPLTLESARPSHTSQYLCASRVDRGLAGELFFGEGSRLTVL.

J is TRBJ2-1 and V is TRBV29-1; 11 bases agree with TRBD1. CDR1 and CDR2 from the germline V gene are SQVTM and ANQGSEA. The V and J ends lost 2 bases and 4 bases, in that order; junction bases with no gene match: 4. The CDR3 is 15 amino acids. CDR3 DNA sequence: TGCAGCGTTGAAACCCGGGACAGGGGGTACAATGAGCAGTTCTTC. Amino acid sequence: CSVETRDRGYNEQFF.

The rearrangement joins TRBV6-1 to TRBJ2-5, with D possibly being TRBD1 (6 bases). Between the trimmed V and J ends, which lost 6 bases and 5 bases, there was a span of 16 bases. The CDR3 spans 14 residues. Germline V gene data show CDR1 as MNHNS and CDR2 as SASEGT. The CDR3, as DNA: TGTGCCAGCAGCCGCTTTCTGGGGGCGGAGACCCAGTACTTC. Protein sequence: CASSRFLGAETQYF.

This clone was observed a single time. The J gene is TRBJ2-3, the V gene TRBV28; D remains ambiguous. CDR3 size: 11 residues. Germline CDR1 is MDHEN and CDR2 is SYDVKM. Deletions cut 10 bases from V and 4 bases from J, with 9 bases between. This chain's CDR3 is CATPSPDTQYF. CDR3 sequence (DNA): TGTGCCACCCCGAGTCCAGATACGCAGTATTTT.

As regards this clone: The sample holds other DNA sequences that translate to the same CDR3. The V call is TRBV7-9, the J call TRBJ2-3; D remains ambiguous. Germline CDR1 reads SEHNR; CDR2 reads FQNEAQ (reference sequence). This CDR3 region has 11 residues. The V and J ends lost 5 bases and 4 bases respectively, with 4 bases between them. The CDR3 spells CASSPADTQYF. CDR3 coding DNA: TGTGCCAGCAGCCCAGCAGATACGCAGTATTTT.

This chain links TRBV6-5 with TRBJ1-1; unclear D gene. The germline V gene encodes CDR1 MNHEY and CDR2 SVGAGI. CDR3 length equals 13 residues. Trimming cost V 4 bases and J 2 bases, with 8 bases left between them. The DNA for the CDR3 is TGTGCCAGCAGTTTCCGGGGTAACACTGAAGCTTTCTTT. It encodes CASSFRGNTEAFF.

The J gene is TRBJ2-1, the V gene TRBV11-3, with D possibly matching TRBD1 (5 bases). The CDR3 is made up of 15 amino acids. Germline V gene lookup returns CDR1 SGHNT and CDR2 YENEEA. V gave up 4 bases and J gave up 0 bases, with 10 bases separating them. CDR3 residues: CASSSTASSYNEQFF. The CDR3 bases are TGTGCCAGCAGCTCGACAGCTAGCTCCTACAATGAGCAGTTCTTC. Full variable domain (remainder filled in from reference TRBV11-3 and TRBJ2-1): EAGVVQSPRYKIIEKKQPVAFWCNPISGHNTLYWYLQNLGQGPELLIRYENEEAVDDSQLPKDRFSAERLKGVDSTLKIQPAELGDSAVYLCASSSTASSYNEQFFGPGTRLTVL.

This rearrangement joins TRBV7-3 to TRBJ1-1; no firm D call. This CDR3 has 13 amino acids. CDR1 SGHTA and CDR2 FQGTGA come from the germline V gene. V lost 4 bases and J lost 4, with 10 bases in between. The CDR3 spells CASSWREPTEAFF. The CDR3 DNA is TGTGCCAGCAGCTGGCGGGAGCCCACTGAAGCTTTCTTT.

The chain is built from TRBV29-1 and TRBJ1-1; 8 bases match TRBD1. V was pared by 1 base and J by 7 bases, with 8 bases of the junction left unmatched. CDR1 is SQVTM and CDR2 is ANQGSEA in the germline V gene. This CDR3 comprises 14 residues. The CDR3 loop is CSVEVRGPGDEAFF. CDR3 in DNA: TGCAGCGTTGAAGTCAGGGGGCCGGGAGATGAAGCTTTCTTT. Filled out from reference TRBV29-1 and TRBJ1-1, the complete variable domain reads SAVISQKPSRDICQRGTSLTIQCQVDSQVTMMFWYRQQPGQSLTLIATANQGSEATYESGFVIDKFPISRPNLTFSTLTVSNMSPEDSSIYLCSVEVRGPGDEAFFGQGTRLTVV.

CDR3 nucleotides: TGTGCCAGCAGTCCCGGGGTCCCCTACGAGCAGTACTTC. Translation: CASSPGVPYEQYF. The chain is built from TRBV6-4 and TRBJ2-7; TRBD2 is a possible D gene (5 bases). Trimming left V 5 bases short and J 2 bases short, with 10 bases between. Per the germline V gene, CDR1 is MRHNA and CDR2 is SNTAGT. This CDR3 comprises 13 residues.

This clone has a single count. The same CDR3 also results from other DNA sequences found in this sample. The rearrangement links TRBV28 to TRBJ2-1; D possibly corresponds to TRBD2 (5 bases). Trimming took 3 bases from V and 0 from J, leaving 9 bases between them. This CDR3 has 15 amino acids. Germline loops: CDR1 MDHEN, CDR2 SYDVKM. The CDR3 DNA reads TGTGCCAGCAGTTTCGTCGGGATCTCCTACAATGAGCAGTTCTTC. Encoded protein: CASSFVGISYNEQFF.

This clone was detected only once. Other DNA sequences in the sample encode the same CDR3. The chain recombines TRBV5-1 with TRBJ2-1; D is ambiguous. CDR3 length: 12 amino acids. Germline loops: CDR1 SGHRS, CDR2 YFSETQ. Between the trimmed V and J ends, which lost 4 bases and 6 bases, there was a span of 8 bases. The CDR3 nucleotides read TGCGCCAGCAGCCTGCTAGGCAATGAGCAGTTCTTC. The encoded protein is CASSLLGNEQFF.

The genes are TRBV18 and TRBJ2-7; D might be TRBD1 (6 bases). Trimming took 6 bases from V and 5 from J, leaving 20 bases between them. The CDR3 has 15 amino acids. Germline assignment: CDR1 KGHSH and CDR2 LQKENI. The CDR3 DNA reads as TGTGCCAGCTCCCGGGCCACCAGGGGCGTGGACGAGCAGTACTTC. This codes for CASSRATRGVDEQYF.

V and J are TRBV28 and TRBJ1-1; D remains unclear. Trimming pared 7 bases from V and 4 bases from J, leaving 16 bases between. This CDR3 has 14 residues. The germline gives CDR1 MDHEN, CDR2 SYDVKM. CDR3 in DNA: TGTGCCAGCACTAGCGCTGGGTACGGCACTGAAGCTTTCTTT. Translating gives CASTSAGYGTEAFF. The full variable domain, rest sourced from reference TRBV28 and TRBJ1-1, is DVKVTQSSRYLVKRTGEKVFLECVQDMDHENMFWYRQDPGLGLRLIYFSYDVKMKEKGDIPEGYSVSREKKERFSLILESASTNQTSMYLCASTSAGYGTEAFFGQGTRLTVV.

This clone has only one observation. The rearrangement joins TRBV11-2 to TRBJ1-2; a possible D gene is TRBD1 (5 bases). Per germline, CDR1 SGHAT and CDR2 FQNNGV. Trimming took off 7 bases at V and 4 bases at J, with 16 bases between the two ends. The length of the CDR3 is 14 residues. CDR3 DNA sequence: TGTGCCAGCAACCCTACGTCCAGGGCCTATGGCTACACCTTC. This codes for CASNPTSRAYGYTF.

With respect to this clone: Other DNA variants within this sample encode the same CDR3. The V gene is TRBV2, the J gene TRBJ1-5, with TRBD1 identical over 7 bases. The ends lost 8 bases at V and 4 bases at J; junction bases unmatched: 5. Germline V CDR1 and CDR2: SNHLY, FYNNEI. The CDR3 runs 13 residues. The CDR3 coding sequence is TGTGCCAGCCGAGAACAGGGGAATCAGCCCCAGCATTTT. It yields the protein CASREQGNQPQHF.

As concerns this clone: Other DNA sequences in this sample translate to the same CDR3. The rearrangement links TRBV27 to TRBJ2-7; 9 bases align to TRBD1. J lost 3 bases, V lost 6 bases, and 3 bases had no gene match. The CDR3 is 13 residues long. Germline CDR1 MNHEY, CDR2 SMNVEV (reference sequence). The DNA of the CDR3 is TGTGCCAGCAGAGGGACAGGGTTCTACGAGCAGTACTTC. Its translation: CASRGTGFYEQYF.

This clone has only one observation. The rearrangement links TRBV6-5 to TRBJ2-1, with 8 bases fitting TRBD1. From germline, CDR1 is MNHEY and CDR2 SVGAGI. V trimming: 6 bases; J trimming: 7 bases; junction bases outside the gene matches: 5. The CDR3 runs to 13 residues. The CDR3 sequence is CASRQGALNEQFF. The CDR3 nucleotides are TGTGCCAGCAGGCAGGGGGCCCTGAATGAGCAGTTCTTC.